This TCR beta chain was recovered during a study of blood T cell repertoires in COVID-19 (dated by TCRdb to the early 2020s). Turning to the overall study: The collaborator samples originated in the United States, Italy and Spain and spanned the acute and convalescent phases of COVID-19. HLA class I and class II types, where available, came from metadata supplied by the sample provider rather than from assay-based typing. Samples came from the ongoing ImmuneRACE study (first 160 participants) plus 1,254 subjects from 6 global collaborators. The repertoires were made available in a free public database intended to serve as a resource for research on the immune response to SARS-CoV-2. The dataset comprised deeply sampled blood TCRbeta repertoires from subjects exposed to, actively infected with, or recovered from COVID-19. The sample metadata nearly always contained a de-identified subject ID, COVID-19 status, age in years and sex. The material from the prospective study consisted of cDNA or gDNA derived from T cells, B-cell-depleted T cells, or PBMCs.

Here V drops 3 bases and J drops 4 bases, and the junction holds 3 bases not matched to any gene. The CDR3 numbers 14 residues from cysteine through phenylalanine. Of all the DNA, just the CDR3 is kept, 42 bases in frame from base 1. CDR1 and CDR2, looked up from the germline V gene (reference sequence), are LNHDA and SQIVND. Collaborating institutions collected whole blood in K2EDTA tubes following their own protocols. For TCRbeta analysis, collaborator samples were shipped as frozen whole blood, as isolated PBMCs, or as DNA extracted from either sample type. TCRbeta CDR3 regions were amplified from genomic DNA using the immunoSEQ Assay, a bias-controlled multiplex PCR. In the paper's pipeline: The number of nucleated cells in each sample was estimated from the amplification of reference gene primers within the assay. To quantify the absolute abundance of each unique TCRbeta CDR3 rearrangement, sequence reads were collapsed and filtered. For each sample, productive Simpson clonality was calculated by taking the square root of Simpson's diversity index across productive rearrangements. TCRdb retrieved this table from immuneACCESS and kept in-frame rearrangements only. Not all clones are present; in checked studies, unresolved V genes account for under half, and no reason is known for the remainder. V and J calls and clone size are copied from that table; D and trimming were computed from the DNA. This sample gives roughly 670,000 clones in total; about 87% of them show up just once. More than 0.25% of the sample goes to the ten largest clones.

Findings and caveats that apply to the study as a whole: The amount of clinical and demographic metadata varied by source and participant and was provided uncurated.

Concerning this clone itself: Its binding antigen is unknown. Base qualities are not recorded, but no much larger clone differs from it by a single base.

Sample: peripheral blood. The rearrangement joined TRBV19 to TRBJ1-2; TRBD1 agrees with 9 junctional bases. The source of this sequence is a woman aged 18 to 35 with acute or convalescent COVID-19. The DNA sequence is TGTGCCAGTAGTATGGACAGGGGTGTCTATGGCTACACCTTC. It specifies CASSMDRGVYGYTF.